This T cell receptor beta chain emerged from a study of blood T cell repertoires in COVID-19. Clones were sequenced by immunoSEQ multiplex PCR, and TCRdb holds only the in-frame ones, with some missing. In the table there are 70,000 or so clones, around 83% of which are singletons. In germline, CDR1 is SEHNR, CDR2 FQNEAQ (reference sequence). The length of the CDR3 is 17 residues. Losses at the gene ends were 3 bases for V and 5 bases for J; bases not matched to a gene: 10. This clonotype originated in a woman aged 55-75 years with acute or convalescent COVID-19. The sequenced sample consisted of peripheral blood. This chain connects TRBV7-9 to TRBJ2-1, with TRBD2 matching over 10 bases. CDR3 DNA sequence: TGTGCCAGCAGCTTGCGATCCGGGACTAGCGTTAACAATGAGCAGTTCTTC. It translates to CASSLRSGTSVNNEQFF. Drawing the rest from reference TRBV7-9 and TRBJ2-1, the complete variable domain is DTGVSQNPRHKITKRGQNVTFRCDPISEHNRLYWYRQTLGQGPEFLTYFQNEAQLEKSRLLSDRFSAERPKGSFSTLEIQRTEQGDSAMYLCASSLRSGTSVNNEQFFGPGTRLTVL.